These T cell receptor beta chains were read from a single sample in a study of control samples from healthy donors and cancer patients. Method: immunoSEQ multiplex PCR; TCRdb's copy keeps in-frame clones and lacks some. Of 98,000 or so clones listed, around 90% were seen once; the top ten hold 13% to 15%. The sample was blood. These receptors all come from a woman in her 70s in good health. CDR3s include the opening cysteine and the closing phenylalanine or tryptophan. A D gene is named only where the DNA matches it firmly. Not every row has a clone size; where given, it reads once, few, many or a size class.

cdr3_aa,cdr3_nt,cdr3_length,clone_size,d_call,j_call,v_call
CASSLPGQDTQYF,TGTGCCAGCTCACTTCCGGGACAAGATACGCAGTATTTT,13,.,.,TRBJ2-3,TRBV18
CASSRLAVPYEQYF,TGTGCCAGCAGCCGACTAGCGGTCCCCTACGAGCAGTACTTC,14,.,TRBD2,TRBJ2-7,TRBV6-2/TRBV6-3
CASSQVAGNTEAFF,TGTGCCAGCAGCCAAGTGGCAGGGAACACTGAAGCTTTCTTT,14,.,.,TRBJ1-1,TRBV3-1/TRBV3-2
CSVISEETQYF,TGCAGCGTTATTTCCGAGGAGACCCAGTACTTC,11,.,.,TRBJ2-5,TRBV29-1
CASSQDGTHNEQFF,TGTGCCAGCAGCCAAGACGGGACCCACAATGAGCAGTTCTTC,14,.,.,TRBJ2-1,TRBV3-1/TRBV3-2
CASSQDAATGELFF,TGCGCCAGCAGCCAAGATGCCGCCACCGGGGAGCTGTTTTTT,14,once,.,TRBJ2-2,TRBV4-3
CASSPLKSSTDTQYF,TGTGCCAGCAGTCCCCTCAAGTCTAGCACAGATACGCAGTATTTT,15,.,.,TRBJ2-3,TRBV2
CASSPPGGTEAFF,TGTGCCAGCAGTCCTCCCGGGGGCACTGAAGCTTTCTTT,13,.,.,TRBJ1-1,TRBV27
CASRLNLGPMEAFF,TGTGCCAGCCGCCTAAATTTGGGTCCAATGGAAGCTTTCTTT,14,.,.,TRBJ1-1,TRBV6-5
CASSREGANEQFF,TGCGCCAGCAGCAGGGAGGGCGCCAATGAGCAGTTCTTC,13,.,TRBD2,TRBJ2-1,TRBV5-1
CASSRLATAYEQYF,TGTGCCAGCAGCCGACTAGCGACCGCCTACGAGCAGTACTTC,14,.,TRBD2,TRBJ2-7,TRBV11-2
CASSPGTGFDNSPLHF,TGTGCCAGCTCACCTGGGACAGGGTTCGATAATTCACCCCTCCACTTT,16,.,TRBD1,TRBJ1-6,TRBV18
CASSRTATVTDGYTF,TGTGCCAGCAGTCGGACAGCCACCGTCACCGATGGCTACACCTTC,15,.,.,TRBJ1-2,TRBV6-5
CASSFRLAGGPGGETQYF,TGTGCCAGCAGCTTTAGACTAGCGGGAGGGCCAGGTGGGGAGACCCAGTACTTC,18,once,TRBD2,TRBJ2-5,TRBV11-2
CASSLGGAGGEQYF,TGTGCCAGCAGCTTGGGAGGGGCGGGGGGCGAGCAGTACTTC,14,.,TRBD2,TRBJ2-7,TRBV5-8
CASSHLGGAGSYEQYF,TGTGCCAGCAGCCATCTAGGGGGCGCGGGCTCCTACGAGCAGTACTTC,16,.,TRBD1,TRBJ2-7,TRBV3-1/TRBV3-2
CASSQGTPTGQEQFF,TGTGCCAGCTCACAGGGGACTCCGACCGGCCAGGAGCAGTTCTTC,15,.,.,TRBJ2-1,TRBV18
CASSQGLAGGWAKNIQYF,TGCGCCAGCAGCCAAGGACTAGCGGGGGGTTGGGCCAAAAACATTCAGTACTTC,18,few,TRBD2,TRBJ2-4,TRBV4-1
CASRSDGGSTDTQYF,TGCGCCAGCAGAAGTGACGGGGGCTCGACAGATACGCAGTATTTT,15,.,.,TRBJ2-3,TRBV5-1
CASSFGRNTEAFF,TGTGCCAGCAGCTTCGGCAGGAACACTGAAGCTTTCTTT,13,.,.,TRBJ1-1,TRBV7-2
CASTSDGGVYNEQFF,TGTGCCAGTACATCGGACGGAGGGGTTTACAATGAGCAGTTCTTC,15,.,.,TRBJ2-1,TRBV19
CSASLEKGYSPLHF,TGCAGTGCTAGTTTGGAAAAGGGTTATTCACCCCTCCACTTT,14,.,.,TRBJ1-6,TRBV20-1
CASSPAGTSGFQETQYF,TGTGCCAGCAGTCCCGCCGGGACTAGCGGGTTCCAAGAGACCCAGTACTTC,17,.,TRBD2,TRBJ2-5,TRBV28
CATSSRGTESPLHF,TGTGCCACCAGCAGCCGGGGGACAGAATCACCCCTCCACTTT,14,.,TRBD1,TRBJ1-6,TRBV15
CASSPPAEPEKLFF,TGTGCCAGCTCACCACCGGCCGAACCAGAAAAACTGTTTTTT,14,.,.,TRBJ1-4,TRBV18
CASSEIGQALMQPQHF,TGTGCCAGCAGTGAGATCGGGCAGGCCCTCATGCAGCCCCAGCATTTT,16,.,.,TRBJ1-5,TRBV2
CATSLGSSYNEQFF,TGCGCCACCAGTCTAGGGAGCTCCTACAATGAGCAGTTCTTC,14,many,.,TRBJ2-1,TRBV4-1
CASSLGLANEQFF,TGTGCCAGCAGCCTCGGACTAGCTAATGAGCAGTTCTTC,13,.,TRBD2,TRBJ2-1,TRBV11-3
CASKERNTGELFF,TGTGCCAGTAAGGAGCGGAACACCGGGGAGCTGTTTTTT,13,.,.,TRBJ2-2,TRBV19
CASSEGTVYSPLHF,TGTGCCAGCAGTGAAGGCACAGTTTATTCACCCCTCCACTTT,14,.,.,TRBJ1-6,TRBV6-1
CASSRSGNTDTQYF,TGTGCCAGCAGCCGTTCCGGGAACACAGATACGCAGTATTTT,14,.,.,TRBJ2-3,TRBV6-2/TRBV6-3